Listed below are T cell receptor beta chains from one sample, sequenced in a study of Graves' ophthalmopathy and Graves' hyperthyroidism. TCRdb itself ran the multiplex PCR reads through MiXCR, one entry per CDR3 protein. The data hold roughly 230,000 distinct CDR3 sequences, with 20% to 25% observed a single time. Sequenced: peripheral blood. The receptor source for this set is a woman aged 45-65 years with Graves' ophthalmopathy. Both conserved end residues are part of each CDR3. Clone size is shown for a subset of rows, as once, few, many or a class of expanded clone.

v_call	clone_size	j_call	cdr3_aa
TRBV6-2/TRBV6-3	many	TRBJ2-5	CASSDTHSGSPNF
TRBV13	many	TRBJ1-5	CASSLGVRDQPQHF
TRBV27	many	TRBJ1-1	CASSFGERTTEAFF
TRBV6-5	many	TRBJ2-5	CASSYPRTGGVETQYF
TRBV20-1	many	TRBJ1-2	CSGQGVYGYTF
TRBV12-3/TRBV12-4	many	TRBJ2-5	CASSPEGGKGETQYF
TRBV19	many	TRBJ1-1	CASTRFDRQNTEAFF
TRBV6-4	many	TRBJ2-3	CASSGLAGGPGTDTQYF
TRBV20-1	many	TRBJ1-5	CSAQGGNQPQHF
TRBV5-1	-	TRBJ2-2	CASSNGQGIPRELFF
TRBV28	many	TRBJ1-6	CASSNQGENSPLHF
TRBV6-1	many	TRBJ2-7	CASSMRQGYEQYF
TRBV6-2/TRBV6-3	many	TRBJ1-5	CATTGGSNQPQHF
TRBV11-1	-	TRBJ2-7	CASSFPRGQGDPYEQYF